This passage covers 21 T cell receptor beta chains from one sample sequenced in a study of T cells in tuberculosis. Data came from immunoSEQ multiplex PCR; TCRdb stores just in-frame clones and leaves some out. Of 25,000 to 35,000 clones in the sample, less than 97% are singletons; the top ten hold around 2%. Sequencing input: PBMCs. The receptors stem from a donor aged 10 to 29 with latent tuberculosis or without tuberculosis infection.

Comment on this clone: Relative to the germline gene, one junction end is altered; a read error may explain this. V gene TRBV19 combines with J gene TRBJ2-2; a possible D gene is TRBD1 (5 bases). The CDR3 consists of 15 residues. CDR1 and CDR2 (germline): LNHDA, SQIVND (reference sequence). The CDR3 sequence: CASSLDRFFTGELFF. In DNA form, the CDR3 reads TGTGCCAGTAGTTTAGACAGATTTTTCACCGGGGAGCTGTTTTTT.

V usage is TRBV6-1 and J usage is TRBJ2-7; TRBD1 might be the D (5 bases). Trimming stripped 0 bases from V and 3 bases from J, with 12 bases between. Germline assignment: CDR1 MNHNS and CDR2 SASEGT. The CDR3 length is 15 residues. DNA for the CDR3: TGTGCCAGCAGTGAAGCAGGGGTTCGGTTCTACGAGCAGTACTTC. It codes for CASSEAGVRFYEQYF.

The V gene is TRBV12-5, the J gene TRBJ1-6, with D possibly TRBD1 on 5 matching bases. In germline, CDR1 is LGHNT, CDR2 FRNRAP. V was clipped by 5 bases and J by 7 bases, with 15 bases between them. There are 15 residues in the CDR3. This chain's CDR3 is CASGQYRSCNSPLHF. In DNA, the CDR3 is TGTGCTAGTGGTCAATACAGGAGTTGCAATTCACCCCTCCACTTT.

V usage is TRBV7-9 and J usage is TRBJ2-3, with 8 bases that match TRBD2. The germline CDR1 and CDR2 sequences are SEHNR and FQNEAQ (reference sequence). The CDR3 runs 18 residues. Trimming took 3 bases from V and 0 from J; bases not matched to a gene: 11. CDR3 DNA: TGTGCCAGCAGCTTGTGGAGCGGGGGCTCAGCTAGCACAGATACGCAGTATTTT. It yields the protein CASSLWSGGSASTDTQYF.

The rearrangement joins TRBV27 to TRBJ1-5; no clear D. The CDR3 totals 17 residues. The V gene's germline CDR1 is MNHEY and CDR2 SMNVEV (reference sequence). V lost 5 bases to trimming and J lost 4 bases, with 21 bases between them. CDR3 in amino acids: CASSPSMRWSGNQPQHF. The CDR3 DNA reads TGTGCCAGCAGTCCATCGATGAGGTGGTCTGGGAATCAGCCCCAGCATTTT.

This sequence joins TRBV6-1 and TRBJ2-1; possible D gene TRBD1, 6 bases. Trimming removed 10 bases at V and 4 bases at J, with 11 bases between. CDR3 size: 12 residues. Germline V gene data show CDR1 as MNHNS and CDR2 as SASEGT. The DNA for the CDR3 is TGTGCCACCACACAGGGTTACAATGAGCAGTTCTTC. Encoded protein: CATTQGYNEQFF.

The rearrangement joins TRBV5-6 to TRBJ2-5, with 7 bases matching TRBD2. CDR1 and CDR2 from the germline V gene are SGHDT and YYEEEE. J was trimmed by 5 bases and V by 0 bases; bases with no gene match: 4. There are 14 residues in the CDR3. The CDR3 DNA is TGTGCCAGCAGCTTGGCGGGGGGAGGGGAGACCCAGTACTTC. Its translation is CASSLAGGGETQYF.

V gene TRBV27 combines with J gene TRBJ1-1; 7 nucleotides match TRBD1. The CDR3 length is 15 residues. Germline lookup yields CDR1 MNHEY and CDR2 SMNVEV (reference sequence). V lost 1 base and J lost 1; bases outside the gene matches: 3. The CDR3 loop is CASSLFQGGNTEAFF. The CDR3 region has the DNA TGTGCCAGCAGTTTATTCCAGGGGGGGAACACTGAAGCTTTCTTT.

CDR3 nucleotide sequence: TGTGCCAGCAGCGCCGGGACACACTCCTACGAGCAGTACTTC. This codes for CASSAGTHSYEQYF. V gene TRBV9 combines with J gene TRBJ2-7, with a weak D call TRBD1 (6 bases). CDR3 length equals 14 residues. CDR1 and CDR2 (germline): SGDLS, YYNGEE. V shed 3 bases and J shed 0 bases, with 10 bases lying between them.

The chain carries TRBV18 and TRBJ2-4; 9 bases align to TRBD1. In germline, CDR1 is KGHSH, CDR2 LQKENI. This CDR3 has 15 amino acids. J lost 12 bases, V lost 3 bases, and 12 bases had no gene match. CDR3 region: CASSPTTTGQGNQYF. CDR3 nucleotides: TGTGCCAGCTCACCTACTACAACCGGACAGGGGAATCAGTACTTC.

The gene calls are TRBV6-1 and TRBJ2-1, with D possibly TRBD2 on 6 matching bases. The CDR3 spans 13 residues. Germline values: CDR1 MNHNS, CDR2 SASEGT. Trimming stripped 5 bases from V and 3 bases from J, with 8 bases between. The CDR3 region has the DNA TGTGCCAGCAGTACCGGGAGCTACAATGAGCAGTTCTTC. Amino acid sequence: CASSTGSYNEQFF.

The chain combines TRBV5-8 with TRBJ1-5, with D possibly TRBD1 on 6 matching bases. CDR1 is SGHTS, CDR2 YDEGEE, per germline. Trimming left V 4 bases short and J 4 bases short, with 9 bases between. This CDR3 is 13 amino acids long. CDR3 nucleotide sequence: TGTGCCAGCAGCCGTGACAGGAATCAGCCCCAGCATTTT. Its translation is CASSRDRNQPQHF.

The chain has TRBV7-2 and TRBJ1-2; the D gene is possibly TRBD1 (5 bases). This CDR3 is built from 14 residues. Germline loops: CDR1 SGHTA, CDR2 FQGNSA. V was pared by 5 bases and J by 4 bases, with 14 bases between. In DNA form, the CDR3 reads TGTGCCAGCAGCCTTGGGGGAGGGAGCTATGGCTACACCTTC. Translation: CASSLGGGSYGYTF. Based on the CDR3 plus reference TRBV7-2 and TRBJ1-2, the full variable domain is GAGVSQSPSNKVTEKGKDVELRCDPISGHTALYWYRQSLGQGLEFLIYFQGNSAPDKSGLPSDRFSAERTGGSVSTLTIQRTQQEDSAVYLCASSLGGGSYGYTFGSGTRLTVV.

This clone was detected only once. The chain recombines TRBV9 with TRBJ2-2; no clear D. Trimming removed 0 bases at V and 3 bases at J, with 6 bases between. Germline values: CDR1 SGDLS, CDR2 YYNGEE. The CDR3 has 14 amino acids. CDR3 sequence reads: CASSVGRYTGELFF. The CDR3 coding sequence is TGTGCCAGCAGCGTAGGTCGGTACACCGGGGAGCTGTTTTTT.

The V call is TRBV5-8, the J call TRBJ1-5; D unclear. The CDR3 has 18 residues. V was pared by 3 bases and J by 2 bases, with 21 bases between. Germline loops: CDR1 SGHTS, CDR2 YDEGEE. The CDR3 loop is CASSSRFVGWGGNQPQHF. The CDR3 nucleotides read TGTGCCAGCAGCTCCCGCTTCGTGGGTTGGGGAGGCAATCAGCCCCAGCATTTT.

Here the CDR3 reads CASRTGDLREQYF. In nucleotides, the CDR3 is TGTGCCAGTAGGACGGGGGACCTGAGGGAGCAGTACTTC. The rearrangement links TRBV19 to TRBJ2-7; possible D gene TRBD2, 6 bases. CDR3 length: 13 residues. Germline CDR1 reads LNHDA; CDR2 reads SQIVND (reference sequence). Trimming removed 6 bases at V and 7 bases at J, with 16 bases between.

The chain joins TRBV2 to TRBJ1-4; a weak D match, TRBD1 (6 bases). V lost 2 bases and J 4 bases, leaving 14 bases between the germline ends. CDR1 is SNHLY and CDR2 is FYNNEI in the germline V gene. This CDR3 spans 16 amino acids. CDR3 DNA: TGTGCCAGCAGTGAAAGCAGGGGAAATTTTAATGAAAAACTGTTTTTT. As protein: CASSESRGNFNEKLFF.

The chain is built from TRBV11-2 and TRBJ1-5; D not resolved. The CDR3 is 16 residues long. Germline assignment: CDR1 SGHAT and CDR2 FQNNGV. V shed 1 base and J shed 4 bases, with 14 bases lying between them. The CDR3 reads CASSLGPVGENQPQHF. The CDR3 DNA reads as TGTGCCAGCAGCTTAGGTCCGGTCGGTGAAAATCAGCCCCAGCATTTT.

The chain employs TRBV7-2 and TRBJ2-7, with TRBD1 matching 10 bases. J was trimmed by 5 bases and V by 3 bases; bases with no gene match: 1. The CDR3 length is 13 residues. Looked up from germline, CDR1 is SGHTA and CDR2 is FQGNSA. CDR3 DNA sequence: TGTGCCAGCAGCTTCGGGACAGGGGACGAGCAGTACTTC. The encoded protein is CASSFGTGDEQYF. Using reference TRBV7-2 and TRBJ2-7 for the parts outside the CDR3, the full variable domain is GAGVSQSPSNKVTEKGKDVELRCDPISGHTALYWYRQSLGQGLEFLIYFQGNSAPDKSGLPSDRFSAERTGGSVSTLTIQRTQQEDSAVYLCASSFGTGDEQYFGPGTRLTVT.

CDR3 region: CASSTQGAHGYTF. The CDR3 DNA reads as TGTGCCAGCAGCACCCAGGGGGCGCATGGCTACACCTTC. The gene calls are TRBV5-4 and TRBJ1-2; TRBD1 matches at 8 bases. This CDR3 is 13 amino acids long. Per the germline V gene, CDR1 is SGHNT and CDR2 is YYREEE (reference sequence). Losses at the gene ends were 4 bases for V and 6 bases for J; bases not matched to a gene: 5.

The chain combines TRBV19 with TRBJ1-5; possibly TRBD1 for D (5 bases). Germline values: CDR1 LNHDA, CDR2 SQIVND (reference sequence). V lost 0 bases to trimming and J lost 7 bases, with 13 bases between them. This CDR3 contains 15 residues. The CDR3 loop is CASSIEGGIYQPQHF. The CDR3, as DNA: TGTGCCAGTAGTATAGAGGGGGGTATATACCAGCCCCAGCATTTT.